This TCR beta chain was sequenced for a study of T cells in Graves' hyperthyroidism and ophthalmopathy. Notes on the study in general: Most clonotypes expanded in the thyroid (above 0.001) were also present in blood.

The investigators amplified TCR beta CDR3 regions from RNA transcripts. In the first-round RT-PCR of the TCR CDR3, the HTBI primer set was used. TCRdb passed the multiplex PCR reads through MiXCR, listing each CDR3 protein once. The sample has 380,000 or so distinct CDR3 sequences; around 13% are singletons. This clonotype was seen a few times. Antigen specificity is unknown. Thyroid ultrasound and orbital computed tomography, with clinical symptoms and serum thyroxine and TRAb, informed diagnoses. Extraction of PBMCs used roughly 9.4 ml of fresh peripheral blood. Trimming removed 6 bases from V and 5 bases from J; junction bases left unmatched: 15. Per the germline V gene, CDR1 is MDHEN and CDR2 is SYDVKM. CDR3 length: 16 residues.

The specimen sequenced was blood. V and J are TRBV28 and TRBJ1-2, with 7 bases identical to TRBD1. The TCR comes from a woman between 25 and 40 years old with Graves' hyperthyroidism. CDR3 nucleotides: TGTGCCAGCAGAGGGATACAGGAGGGGACAGAATATGGCTACACCTTC. Translating gives CASRGIQEGTEYGYTF.